This T cell receptor (beta chain) emerged from a study of T cells in localized non-small cell lung cancer. Broader study findings: Clonality of T cells reached its maximum in uninvolved adjacent lung, surpassing tumor. Appearance in adjacent lung was seen for a median roughly 50 of the top 100 tumor clones.

On this clone: Its antigen remains unidentified.

Germline trimming cut 3 bases from V and 1 base from J; bases unmatched to any gene: 8. The CDR3 runs 17 residues. Germline assignment: CDR1 KGHSH and CDR2 LQKENI. Assay: immunoSEQ multiplex PCR; the TCRdb copy retains only in-frame clones and omits some. The table has over 1,500 clones, 25% to 30% seen once. Sequencing used lung tumor tissue, obtained before any cancer treatment. This clonotype was sampled from a woman aged 35 to 69 with stage I lung adenocarcinoma. The rearrangement uses TRBV18 and TRBJ2-2; TRBD1 agrees at 7 bases. CDR3 bases: TGTGCCAGCTCACCCCGACAGGGTTTCGGGAACACCGGGGAGCTGTTTTTT. This translates into CASSPRQGFGNTGELFF.